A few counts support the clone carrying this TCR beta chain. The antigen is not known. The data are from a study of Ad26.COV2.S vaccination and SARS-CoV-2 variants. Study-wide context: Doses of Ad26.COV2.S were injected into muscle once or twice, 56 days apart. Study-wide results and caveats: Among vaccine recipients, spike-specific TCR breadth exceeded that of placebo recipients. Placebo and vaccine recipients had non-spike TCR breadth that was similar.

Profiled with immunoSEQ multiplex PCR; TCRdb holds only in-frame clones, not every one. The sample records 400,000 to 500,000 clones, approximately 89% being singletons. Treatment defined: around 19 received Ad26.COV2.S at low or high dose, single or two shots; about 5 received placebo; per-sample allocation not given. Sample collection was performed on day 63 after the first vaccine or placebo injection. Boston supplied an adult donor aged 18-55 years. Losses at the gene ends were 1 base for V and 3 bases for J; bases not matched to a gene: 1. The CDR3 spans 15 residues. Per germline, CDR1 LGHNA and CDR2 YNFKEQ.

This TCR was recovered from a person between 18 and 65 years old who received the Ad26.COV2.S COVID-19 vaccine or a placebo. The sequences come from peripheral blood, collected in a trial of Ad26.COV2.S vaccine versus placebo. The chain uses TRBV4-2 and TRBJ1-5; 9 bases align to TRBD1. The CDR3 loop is CASSQGDRDNQPQHF. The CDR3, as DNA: TGTGCCAGCAGCCAAGGGGACAGGGACAATCAGCCCCAGCATTTT.